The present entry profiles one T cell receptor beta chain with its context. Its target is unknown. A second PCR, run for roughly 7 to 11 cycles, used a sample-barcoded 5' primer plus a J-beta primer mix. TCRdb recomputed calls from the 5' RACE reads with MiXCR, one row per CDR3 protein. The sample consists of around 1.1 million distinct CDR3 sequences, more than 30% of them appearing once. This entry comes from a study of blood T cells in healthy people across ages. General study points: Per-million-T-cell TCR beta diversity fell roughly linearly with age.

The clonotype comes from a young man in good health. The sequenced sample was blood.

In DNA form, the CDR3 reads TGCGCCAGCAGCCAAGGCCCTAGGGGAGGAACTGAAGCTTTCTTT. Translating it yields CASSQGPRGGTEAFF. The rearrangement uses TRBV4-3 and TRBJ1-1, with D perhaps TRBD1 (5 bases). Germline CDR1 LGHNA, CDR2 YSLEER. The V end was cut by 1 base, the J end by 5 bases, with 14 bases between. The length of the CDR3 is 15 residues.